Below are 32 T cell receptor beta chains sequenced from a single sample in a study of T cell responses to AZD1222 COVID-19 vaccine. Using immunoSEQ multiplex PCR, the repertoire was profiled, and TCRdb retains in-frame clones only, with some absent. The sample consists of some 130,000 clones, 90% of them appearing once. The input for sequencing was peripheral blood, taken on day 0 of AZD1222 vaccination. These TCRs come from an adult in good health.

The CDR3 loop reads CASSEYSGTDTQYF. The CDR3 region has the DNA TGTGCCAGCAGTGAGTACTCTGGCACAGATACGCAGTATTTT. The gene calls are TRBV2 and TRBJ2-3; D is unclear. With 3 bases removed from V and 1 base from J, the gap between germline ends came to 8 bases. Germline loops: CDR1 SNHLY, CDR2 FYNNEI. The CDR3 spans 14 residues.

This clone has ten or more counts. The rearrangement uses TRBV6-2 or TRBV6-3 and TRBJ2-7, with D unclear. V was shortened by 6 bases and J by 0 bases, with 15 bases between the two germline ends. Germline V CDR1 and CDR2: MNHEY, SVGEGT. The length of the CDR3 is 15 residues. The CDR3 here is CASSAPEWGSYEQYF. The CDR3 region has the DNA TGTGCCAGCAGCGCGCCAGAATGGGGCTCCTACGAGCAGTACTTC.

Only a few counts were recorded for this clone. CDR3 region: CASSWNLLHSPLHF. The CDR3 DNA follows: TGTGCCAGCAGTTGGAACCTTTTGCATTCACCCCTCCACTTT. The chain combines TRBV27 with TRBJ1-6; D gene uncertain. Germline CDR1 MNHEY, CDR2 SMNVEV (reference sequence). V dropped 4 bases and J dropped 8 bases, with 12 bases sitting between them. This CDR3 has 14 amino acids.

This chain connects TRBV7-3 to TRBJ1-2, with 12 bases lining up with TRBD1. Germline CDR1 SGHTA, CDR2 FQGTGA. CDR3 length equals 15 residues. V shed 0 bases, J shed 6 bases, and the junction held 2 bases outside the gene matches. CDR3: CASSLTGTGGDGYTF. The CDR3 coding sequence is TGTGCCAGCAGCTTAACCGGGACAGGGGGCGATGGCTACACCTTC.

For this clone: One end of the junction is discordant with germline, which a read error may explain. This sequence joins TRBV7-9 and TRBJ1-3; D gene uncertain. The germline V gene encodes CDR1 SEHNR and CDR2 FQNEAQ (reference sequence). CDR3 size: 14 residues. This CDR3 is CASTLAGSGNTIYF. The CDR3, as DNA: TGTGCCAGCACCTTAGCCGGTTCTGGAAACACCATATATTTT. The complete variable domain, with remaining parts taken from reference TRBV7-9 and TRBJ1-3, reads DTGVSQNPRHKITKRGQNVTFRCDPISEHNRLYWYRQTLGQGPEFLTYFQNEAQLEKSRLLSDRFSAERPKGSFSTLEIQRTEQGDSAMYLCASTLAGSGNTIYFGEGSWLTVV.

The rearrangement uses TRBV9 and TRBJ1-1, with D unclear. Germline-derived CDR1 and CDR2 are SGDLS and YYNGEE. This CDR3 contains 16 residues. V was clipped by 4 bases and J by 4 bases, with 20 bases between them. The CDR3 is CASSPTGRGLGTEAFF. In DNA, the CDR3 is TGTGCCAGCAGCCCAACCGGGAGAGGTCTGGGCACTGAAGCTTTCTTT. Complete variable domain (other parts from reference TRBV9 and TRBJ1-1): DSGVTQTPKHLITATGQRVTLRCSPRSGDLSVYWYQQSLDQGLQFLIQYYNGEERAKGNILERFSAQQFPDLHSELNLSSLELGDSALYFCASSPTGRGLGTEAFFGQGTRLTVV.

CDR3 sequence (DNA): TGTGCCAGCAGCCAAGGTCCGCAACCATCCTACGAGCAGTACTTC. Protein sequence: CASSQGPQPSYEQYF. The chain recombines TRBV3-1 (or the pseudogene TRBV3-2) with TRBJ2-7; D unclear. CDR3 length: 15 amino acids. Germline V gene data show CDR1 as LGHDT and CDR2 as YNNKEL (reference sequence). With 1 base removed from V and 1 base from J, the gap between germline ends came to 11 bases.

This sequence joins TRBV18 and TRBJ2-7; unclear D gene. This CDR3 contains 14 residues. V dropped 3 bases and J dropped 1 base, with 10 bases sitting between them. Germline V gene lookup returns CDR1 KGHSH and CDR2 LQKENI. This CDR3 is CASSPRLNSYEQYF. CDR3 sequence (DNA): TGTGCCAGCTCACCCCGCCTAAATTCCTACGAGCAGTACTTC.

This clone has just one count. The chain has TRBV5-4 and TRBJ2-3, with D perhaps matching TRBD2 (7 bases). In germline, CDR1 is SGHNT, CDR2 YYREEE (reference sequence). The V and J ends lost 0 bases and 1 base respectively, with 18 bases between them. CDR3 length: 18 residues. CDR3 in amino acids: CASSLDRWAGARTDTQYF. The CDR3 DNA reads TGTGCCAGCAGCTTGGATCGGTGGGCGGGGGCCCGCACAGATACGCAGTATTTT.

Remarks on this clone: Relative to the germline gene, one junction end is altered; a read error may explain this. J is TRBJ1-1 and V is TRBV11-2; D remains ambiguous. The CDR3 runs to 11 residues. Germline lookup yields CDR1 SGHAT and CDR2 FQNNGV. CDR3 DNA: TGTGCCAGCAGCTTAGACCGAGGTCCCTCTTTT. Protein sequence: CASSLDRGPSF.

The CDR3 sequence: CASSPRGGGRGRETQYF. The CDR3 nucleotides read TGTGCCAGCAGCCCACGCGGGGGGGGCAGGGGCCGGGAGACCCAGTACTTC. This chain joins TRBV3-1 (or the pseudogene TRBV3-2) and TRBJ2-5, with 9 bases lining up with TRBD2. CDR3 length: 17 amino acids. The germline V gene has CDR1 LGHDT and CDR2 YNNKEL (reference sequence). Trimming cost V 4 bases and J 5 bases; bases outside gene matches: 14.

This chain connects TRBV7-2 to TRBJ2-4, with a tentative D call TRBD1 (6 bases). Germline CDR1 SGHTA, CDR2 FQGNSA. V lost 6 bases to trimming and J lost 1 base, with 10 bases between them. CDR3 length equals 14 residues. This CDR3 is CASSNRAAKNIQYF. As DNA, the CDR3 is TGTGCCAGCAGTAACAGGGCTGCCAAAAACATTCAGTACTTC.

J is TRBJ2-1 and V is TRBV2, with 11 bases that match TRBD2. Germline V lookup: CDR1 SNHLY, CDR2 FYNNEI. With V trimmed by 0 bases and J by 14 bases, 12 bases remained unmatched. This CDR3 region has 16 residues. CDR3 loop: CASSEALGLAGGFEFF. CDR3 DNA: TGTGCCAGCAGTGAAGCGCTTGGGCTAGCGGGGGGTTTTGAGTTCTTC.

The CDR3 nucleotides read TGTGCCAGCAGTTCAGGGGTCGGGGCCTACGAGCAGTACTTC. Residues: CASSSGVGAYEQYF. The chain combines TRBV28 with TRBJ2-7; D is possibly TRBD1 (6 bases). The ends were cut back, 4 bases at V and 2 bases at J, with 12 bases in the middle. CDR3 length equals 14 residues. Germline CDR1 and CDR2: MDHEN and SYDVKM.

The chain employs TRBV5-4 and TRBJ2-5; TRBD1 or TRBD2 may be the D gene (5 bases each). Between the trimmed V and J ends, which lost 9 bases and 1 base, there was a span of 22 bases. The germline CDR1 and CDR2 sequences are SGHNT and YYREEE (reference sequence). The CDR3 is made up of 16 amino acids. The CDR3 region has the DNA TGTGCCACCTCACCTCCCCCCAGGGCGGGCCAAGAGACCCAGTACTTC. This codes for CATSPPPRAGQETQYF. The full variable domain, rest sourced from reference TRBV5-4 and TRBJ2-5, is ETGVTQSPTHLIKTRGQQVTLRCSSQSGHNTVSWYQQALGQGPQFIFQYYREEENGRGNFPPRFSGLQFPNYSSELNVNALELDDSALYLCATSPPPRAGQETQYFGPGTRLLVL.

The V call is TRBV11-2, the J call TRBJ2-7; 8 bases line up with TRBD1. CDR1 and CDR2 (germline): SGHAT, FQNNGV. V lost 1 base, J lost 5 bases, and 10 bases stayed unmatched. This CDR3 contains 16 residues. The DNA of the CDR3 is TGTGCCAGCAGCTTAGTTGTCAGGGGGCGGTCCGACGAGCAGTACTTC. It translates to CASSLVVRGRSDEQYF.

The chain recombines TRBV7-9 with TRBJ1-6, with a possible D match to TRBD1 (5 bases). The germline V and J ends were trimmed by 5 bases and 0 bases, with 11 bases remaining between them. The CDR3 is 16 amino acids. The V gene's germline CDR1 is SEHNR and CDR2 FQNEAQ (reference sequence). The CDR3 is CASSPPGGSYNSPLHF. The DNA of the CDR3 is TGTGCCAGCAGCCCCCCCGGGGGCTCCTATAATTCACCCCTCCACTTT.

This chain's CDR3 is CAILSSYNEQFF. The CDR3 DNA follows: TGTGCCATCTTAAGCTCCTACAATGAGCAGTTCTTC. The gene calls are TRBV6-4 and TRBJ2-1; D not certain. The V end was cut by 10 bases, the J end by 0 bases, with 7 bases between. This CDR3 contains 12 residues. From germline, CDR1 is MRHNA and CDR2 SNTAGT.

The rearrangement uses TRBV11-2 and TRBJ1-6; D is ambiguous. Trimming stripped 1 base from V and 9 bases from J, with 7 bases between. Germline V gene data show CDR1 as SGHAT and CDR2 as FQNNGV. The CDR3 runs 13 residues. CDR3 residues: CASSLVGISPLHF. The DNA of the CDR3 is TGTGCCAGCAGCTTAGTAGGGATTTCACCCCTCCACTTT.

This chain uses TRBV6-5 with TRBJ1-1, with D uncertain. The V and J ends lost 5 bases and 1 base respectively, with 5 bases between them. CDR1 MNHEY and CDR2 SVGAGI come from the germline V gene. This CDR3 has 12 amino acids. CDR3 sequence: CASSQWNTEAFF. In nucleotides, the CDR3 is TGTGCCAGCAGTCAATGGAACACTGAAGCTTTCTTT.

The chain is built from TRBV7-2 and TRBJ1-5, with a tentative D call TRBD1 (5 bases). The CDR3 has 17 residues. Germline lookup yields CDR1 SGHTA and CDR2 FQGNSA. The ends were cut back, 6 bases at V and 2 bases at J, with 20 bases in the middle. The CDR3 DNA is TGTGCCAGCAGTCGCGGGGACGGGATTTTGGGCAATCAGCCCCAGCATTTT. It specifies CASSRGDGILGNQPQHF.

The chain uses TRBV4-3 and TRBJ2-1, with D maybe TRBD2 (5 bases). Trimming stripped 1 base from V and 4 bases from J, with 20 bases between. The germline gives CDR1 LGHNA, CDR2 YSLEER. The CDR3 has 18 residues. The DNA for the CDR3 is TGCGCCAGCAGCCAAGTATCGGTTAGCGCCAACCTATACAATGAGCAGTTCTTC. Translation: CASSQVSVSANLYNEQFF.

This chain joins TRBV28 and TRBJ1-1, with no clear D. Trimming left V 6 bases short and J 4 bases short, with 15 bases between. Germline loops: CDR1 MDHEN, CDR2 SYDVKM. CDR3 length: 14 residues. In nucleotides, the CDR3 is TGTGCCAGCAGCTTTACTGGGGAATCCACTGAAGCTTTCTTT. It specifies CASSFTGESTEAFF.

This rearrangement joins TRBV6-6 to TRBJ1-2, with 7 bases lining up with TRBD1. V shed 6 bases and J 2 bases; nucleotides not matched to a gene: 9. Germline assignment: CDR1 MNHNY and CDR2 SVGAGI (reference sequence). The CDR3 loop spans 15 amino acids. The CDR3 loop is CASSFHRGSNYGYTF. The CDR3 DNA reads TGTGCCAGCAGCTTCCACAGGGGTTCAAACTATGGCTACACCTTC.

The chain recombines TRBV10-1 with TRBJ1-6, with D maybe TRBD1 (5 bases). CDR3 length: 13 residues. Germline V gene lookup returns CDR1 WNHNN and CDR2 SYGVQD (reference sequence). The V end lost 10 bases, the J end lost 9 bases, and 16 bases lay between the germline ends. The CDR3 is CATQRDSGSPLHF. The CDR3 nucleotides read TGCGCCACACAGAGGGACTCGGGTTCACCCCTCCACTTT.

This clone was recorded once. The chain couples TRBV3-1 (or the pseudogene TRBV3-2) to TRBJ2-3; the D is unclear. Germline V gives CDR1 LGHDT, CDR2 YNNKEL (reference sequence). The CDR3 loop spans 13 amino acids. The germline V and J ends were trimmed by 1 base and 3 bases, with 5 bases remaining between them. The CDR3 protein is CASSQVVTDTQYF. The CDR3 nucleotides are TGTGCCAGCAGCCAAGTAGTTACAGATACGCAGTATTTT.

This sequence joins TRBV6-5 and TRBJ1-1; 7 positions agree with TRBD1. The CDR3 loop spans 11 amino acids. Germline trimming cut 6 bases from V and 11 bases from J; bases unmatched to any gene: 6. CDR1 and CDR2 from the germline V gene are MNHEY and SVGAGI. Written as DNA, the CDR3 is TGTGCCAGCAGCCTAGGGGGCGAGGCTTTCTTT. It codes for CASSLGGEAFF.

In DNA form, the CDR3 reads TGTGCCAGCAGTTACGGAGGGACTGAAGCTTTCTTT. Translation: CASSYGGTEAFF. The chain has TRBV6-2 or TRBV6-3 and TRBJ1-1; D call uncertain. The CDR3 runs to 12 residues. Germline V lookup: CDR1 MNHEY, CDR2 SVGEGT. Trimming pared 2 bases from V and 5 bases from J, leaving 6 bases between.

Here the CDR3 DNA reads TGCAGCGTTGACTTTTCAGGAGTAGACTATGGCTACACCTTC. Its translation: CSVDFSGVDYGYTF. The chain has TRBV29-1 and TRBJ1-2; D remains ambiguous. The CDR3 loop spans 14 amino acids. Germline CDR1 SQVTM, CDR2 ANQGSEA. The V gene lost 3 bases and the J gene lost 3 bases, with 14 bases spanning the gap.

The chain uses TRBV27 and TRBJ2-1; TRBD2 matches 12 bases. The CDR3 consists of 15 residues. V shed 4 bases and J 9 bases; nucleotides not matched to a gene: 7. The germline CDR1 and CDR2 sequences are MNHEY and SMNVEV (reference sequence). This CDR3 is CASSSPSGGAVEQFF. DNA for the CDR3: TGTGCCAGCAGTTCCCCTAGCGGGGGGGCGGTTGAGCAGTTCTTC.

This clone was counted a single time. The chain has TRBV6-5 and TRBJ2-7; 9 bases align to TRBD1. With 1 base clipped from V and 3 bases from J, the junction kept 4 bases outside the gene matches. The CDR3 is 15 amino acids. Germline V CDR1 and CDR2: MNHEY, SVGAGI. The CDR3 region has the DNA TGTGCCAGCAGTTACTTACCGGGACAGGGCTACGAGCAGTACTTC. This gives the protein CASSYLPGQGYEQYF.

Comments on this clone: Additional DNA sequences in this sample encode the identical CDR3. The chain employs TRBV7-9 and TRBJ2-7; 7 bases match TRBD1. Per the germline V gene, CDR1 is SEHNR and CDR2 is FQNEAQ (reference sequence). This CDR3 spans 14 amino acids. The V gene end was trimmed by 5 bases and the J gene end by 1 base; junction bases not matched to a gene: 5. DNA of the CDR3: TGTGCCAGCAGCCCCCCGGGACAGTCCTACGAGCAGTACTTC. Its translation is CASSPPGQSYEQYF.